The next 27 T cell receptor beta chains were all read from a single sample in a study of blood T cell repertoires in COVID-19. Sequencing was performed with immunoSEQ multiplex PCR; in TCRdb, only in-frame clones are kept and a portion is missing. The profile covers just over 150,000 clones, with roughly 90% appearing a single time and about 5.3% taken by the ten largest. Sequenced material: peripheral blood. The receptors derive from a man between 25 and 39 years old with COVID-19, enrolled during active disease.

The chain is built from TRBV19 and TRBJ1-1; 8 bases match TRBD1. The CDR3 has 15 amino acids. Germline V gene data show CDR1 as LNHDA and CDR2 as SQIVND (reference sequence). The junction had 4 bases not matched to a gene; V was cut back by 3 bases and J by 1 base. The CDR3 sequence is CASSIRGQGNTEAFF. The DNA of the CDR3 is TGTGCCAGTAGTATTCGTGGACAGGGGAACACTGAAGCTTTCTTT.

The sample holds one count of this clone. The J gene is TRBJ2-1, the V gene TRBV23-1; TRBD2 aligns across 14 bases. TRBV23-1 is classed as an ORF, of uncertain function. Trimming took 0 bases from V and 7 from J; bases not matched to a gene: 17. The CDR3 has 21 amino acids. CDR3 residues: CASSQSPILSWGLAGENEQFF. CDR3 bases: TGCGCCAGCAGTCAATCCCCAATTTTAAGTTGGGGACTAGCGGGGGAGAATGAGCAGTTCTTC.

This sequence joins TRBV6-1 and TRBJ1-2, with D possibly matching TRBD1 (6 bases). The CDR3 has 15 amino acids. The V end was cut by 1 base, the J end by 3 bases, with 12 bases between. The germline V gene has CDR1 MNHNS and CDR2 SASEGT. CDR3: CASSEDWTADYGYTF. The CDR3, as DNA: TGTGCCAGCAGTGAAGACTGGACAGCCGACTATGGCTACACCTTC.

The chain joins TRBV29-1 to TRBJ2-6; D is unresolved. The CDR3 covers 14 residues. The germline V and J ends were trimmed by 3 bases and 0 bases, with 6 bases remaining between them. Looked up from germline, CDR1 is SQVTM and CDR2 is ANQGSEA. The CDR3 DNA reads as TGCAGCGTTGACGCCAGCTCTGGGGCCAACGTCCTGACTTTC. Translating it yields CSVDASSGANVLTF.

This sequence joins TRBV5-6 and TRBJ1-2, with 8 bases that match TRBD1. In germline, CDR1 is SGHDT, CDR2 YYEEEE. V shed 3 bases, J shed 2 bases, and the junction held 3 bases outside the gene matches. This CDR3 has 14 amino acids. This chain's CDR3 is CASSWTGPNYGYTF. The CDR3 bases are TGTGCCAGCAGCTGGACAGGGCCCAACTATGGCTACACCTTC.

The genes are TRBV18 and TRBJ1-2; 8 bases align to TRBD1. Germline CDR1 reads KGHSH; CDR2 reads LQKENI. The CDR3 runs to 14 residues. V lost 3 bases, J lost 8 bases, and 8 bases stayed unmatched. The CDR3 DNA follows: TGTGCCAGCTCACCCGGGACAGGCTTCTTCGGCTACACCTTC. This encodes CASSPGTGFFGYTF.

V is TRBV7-9 and J is TRBJ1-6, with TRBD1 as a possible D gene (6 bases). The V end was cut by 8 bases, the J end by 14 bases, with 16 bases between. The CDR3 loop spans 12 amino acids. CDR1 SEHNR and CDR2 FQNEAQ come from the germline V gene (reference sequence). DNA for the CDR3: TGTGCCAGCCGGGGGGACACCGGGGCCCTCCACTTT. Translation: CASRGDTGALHF.

The gene calls are TRBV5-4 and TRBJ2-5, with 9 bases matching TRBD1. Germline V CDR1 and CDR2: SGHNT, YYREEE (reference sequence). The V gene end was trimmed by 2 bases and the J gene end by 6 bases; junction bases not matched to a gene: 5. The CDR3 contains 14 residues. The CDR3, as DNA: TGTGCCAGCAGCTTACCGGGACAGGGTCAGACCCAGTACTTC. Amino acids: CASSLPGQGQTQYF. Looking up the rest from reference TRBV5-4 and TRBJ2-5 gives the full variable domain: ETGVTQSPTHLIKTRGQQVTLRCSSQSGHNTVSWYQQALGQGPQFIFQYYREEENGRGNFPPRFSGLQFPNYSSELNVNALELDDSALYLCASSLPGQGQTQYFGPGTRLLVL.

The chain joins TRBV14 to TRBJ2-7; D unclear. Between the trimmed V and J ends, which lost 3 bases and 6 bases, there was a span of 9 bases. Germline CDR1 reads SGHDN; CDR2 reads FVKESK. CDR3 length equals 12 residues. This chain's CDR3 is CASSQLTGEQYF. The CDR3 bases are TGTGCCAGCAGCCAGCTCACGGGCGAGCAGTACTTC. Using reference TRBV14 and TRBJ2-7 for the parts outside the CDR3, the full variable domain is EAGVTQFPSHSVIEKGQTVTLRCDPISGHDNLYWYRRVMGKEIKFLLHFVKESKQDESGMPNNRFLAERTGGTYSTLKVQPAELEDSGVYFCASSQLTGEQYFGPGTRLTVT.

This chain uses TRBV27 with TRBJ1-6; possibly TRBD1 for D (6 bases). The V gene's germline CDR1 is MNHEY and CDR2 SMNVEV (reference sequence). The CDR3 runs to 16 residues. Trimming pared 2 bases from V and 5 bases from J, leaving 13 bases between. In DNA form, the CDR3 reads TGTGCCAGCAGTTTAGAGTCAGGGGCTGATAATTCACCCCTCCACTTT. Its protein product is CASSLESGADNSPLHF.

The V call is TRBV5-1, the J call TRBJ2-7; 7 nucleotides align to TRBD1. CDR3 length: 14 residues. Germline V gene lookup returns CDR1 SGHRS and CDR2 YFSETQ. J was trimmed by 3 bases and V by 3 bases; bases with no gene match: 6. CDR3 sequence reads: CASSSQGPHYEQYF. Here the CDR3 DNA reads TGCGCCAGCAGCTCACAGGGGCCTCACTACGAGCAGTACTTC.

The rearrangement joins TRBV7-9 to TRBJ2-7, with D uncertain. With 5 bases removed from V and 5 bases from J, the gap between germline ends came to 13 bases. The CDR3 runs 13 residues. CDR1 SEHNR and CDR2 FQNEAQ come from the germline V gene (reference sequence). CDR3 coding DNA: TGTGCCAGCAGCGCACAACGGGTACACGAGCAGTACTTC. Translating gives CASSAQRVHEQYF. The whole variable domain, remainder taken from reference TRBV7-9 and TRBJ2-7, is DTGVSQNPRHKITKRGQNVTFRCDPISEHNRLYWYRQTLGQGPEFLTYFQNEAQLEKSRLLSDRFSAERPKGSFSTLEIQRTEQGDSAMYLCASSAQRVHEQYFGPGTRLTVT.

This chain joins TRBV12-5 and TRBJ2-2; 13 positions match TRBD2. Germline V gene sequence: CDR1 LGHNT, CDR2 FRNRAP. CDR3 length equals 17 residues. With V trimmed by 5 bases and J by 5 bases, 8 bases remained unmatched. In DNA form, the CDR3 reads TGTGCTAGTGGTCGACTAGCGGGGGGCCAGGGAACCGGGGAGCTGTTTTTT. Translated, it gives CASGRLAGGQGTGELFF. Variable domain in full (rest from reference TRBV12-5 and TRBJ2-2): DARVTQTPRHKVTEMGQEVTMRCQPILGHNTVFWYRQTMMQGLELLAYFRNRAPLDDSGMPKDRFSAEMPDATLATLKIQPSEPRDSAVYFCASGRLAGGQGTGELFFGEGSRLTVL.

The V call is TRBV18, the J call TRBJ2-3; D ambiguous. The length of the CDR3 is 15 residues. Germline values: CDR1 KGHSH, CDR2 LQKENI. Trimming cost V 3 bases and J 0 bases, with 10 bases left between them. CDR3 in DNA: TGTGCCAGCTCACCCGTAGATACTAGCACAGATACGCAGTATTTT. It specifies CASSPVDTSTDTQYF.

The chain has TRBV24-1 and TRBJ2-1; D not resolved. Germline CDR1 reads KGHDR; CDR2 reads SFDVKD. The germline V and J ends were trimmed by 2 bases and 12 bases, with 13 bases remaining between them. The CDR3 consists of 13 residues. The CDR3 reads CATSDSPGFGQFF. In DNA, the CDR3 is TGTGCCACCAGTGATTCTCCGGGTTTCGGGCAGTTCTTC.

The chain combines TRBV30 with TRBJ2-2, with D possibly matching TRBD2 (6 bases). CDR1 and CDR2 from the germline V gene are GTSNPN and SVGIG (reference sequence). This CDR3 has 14 residues. Trimming shortened V by 3 bases and J by 6 bases, and 14 bases separated the two germline ends. Here the CDR3 DNA reads TGTGCCTGGAGCCGGGACTCCAGTTCCGGGGAGCTGTTTTTT. It is translated as CAWSRDSSSGELFF.

The chain has TRBV6-2 or TRBV6-3 and TRBJ1-2; 8 nucleotides align to TRBD1. The CDR3 runs 13 residues. After removal of 2 bases from V and 4 bases from J, the junction contained 0 bases not matched to a gene. Germline loops: CDR1 MNHEY, CDR2 SVGEGT. CDR3 amino acids: CASSYTGGYGYTF. For the CDR3, the DNA is TGTGCCAGCAGTTACACAGGGGGCTATGGCTACACCTTC.

The genes are TRBV5-1 and TRBJ1-6, with a tentative D call TRBD1 (5 bases). In germline, CDR1 is SGHRS, CDR2 YFSETQ. CDR3 length: 17 residues. The V and J ends lost 3 bases and 10 bases respectively, with 23 bases between them. The chain's CDR3 is CASSSQGGGQGGSPLHF. The CDR3 DNA follows: TGCGCCAGCAGCTCCCAAGGAGGAGGGCAGGGCGGCTCACCCCTCCACTTT.

This clone was detected once. The J gene is TRBJ2-4, the V gene TRBV6-2 or TRBV6-3, with TRBD1 matching 9 bases. Trimming removed 4 bases from V and 3 bases from J; junction bases left unmatched: 7. Germline V gene sequence: CDR1 MNHEY, CDR2 SVGEGT. The CDR3 extends over 16 amino acids. The CDR3 is CASSSGQGFVKNIQYF. The CDR3 bases are TGTGCCAGCAGTTCGGGACAGGGATTTGTCAAAAACATTCAGTACTTC.

A single count supports this clone. V is TRBV21-1 and J is TRBJ2-1; the table's TRBD2 call for D was not verified on the DNA. TRBV21-1 is a documented pseudogene. The CDR3 spans 14 residues. CDR3 in amino acids: CASSTLRARDEQFF. For the CDR3, the DNA is TGTGCCAGCAGCACTCTCCGGGCGAGGGATGAGCAGTTCTTC.

In its sample, this clone was seen a few times. The chain uses TRBV5-6 and TRBJ1-2; maybe TRBD1 (6 bases). The germline gives CDR1 SGHDT, CDR2 YYEEEE. Trimming removed 2 bases from V and 4 bases from J, with 9 bases in between. This CDR3 comprises 13 residues. The CDR3, as DNA: TGTGCCAGCAGCTTCCAGGGGCTCTATGGCTACACCTTC. Its protein is CASSFQGLYGYTF.

This sequence joins TRBV6-5 and TRBJ1-6, with TRBD1 matching 7 bases. Germline V CDR1 and CDR2: MNHEY, SVGAGI. The trim removed 3 bases at V and 5 bases at J, leaving 7 bases unmatched. The CDR3 covers 16 residues. The CDR3 DNA reads TGTGCCAGCAGTTATTCGGGACAGCGGCATAATTCACCCCTCCACTTT. It specifies CASSYSGQRHNSPLHF.

This clone was seen just once. The V gene is TRBV5-1, the J gene TRBJ2-1, with 7 bases identical to TRBD2. The CDR3 contains 15 residues. Germline V gene data show CDR1 as SGHRS and CDR2 as YFSETQ. V trimming: 5 bases; J trimming: 4 bases; junction bases outside the gene matches: 9. CDR3 in DNA: TGCGCCAGCAGATCCCCGGGAGGCCATTACAATGAGCAGTTCTTC. Encoded protein: CASRSPGGHYNEQFF.

J is TRBJ1-6 and V is TRBV27; 7 bases line up with TRBD1. Germline loops: CDR1 MNHEY, CDR2 SMNVEV (reference sequence). This CDR3 is built from 15 residues. Trimming took 2 bases from V and 4 from J; bases not matched to a gene: 2. In DNA, the CDR3 is TGTGCCAGCAGTTTAGAGACAGGGTATAATTCACCCCTCCACTTT. Translation: CASSLETGYNSPLHF.

The V gene is TRBV6-5, the J gene TRBJ1-2; D uncertain. Germline V CDR1 and CDR2: MNHEY, SVGAGI. The CDR3 contains 13 residues. Trimming pared 5 bases from V and 4 bases from J, leaving 11 bases between. The CDR3 coding sequence is TGTGCCAGCAGTATTATTGGACTCTATGGCTACACCTTC. Translating it yields CASSIIGLYGYTF.

The chain is built from TRBV27 and TRBJ1-2; 7 nucleotides agree with TRBD1. CDR1 is MNHEY and CDR2 is SMNVEV in the germline V gene (reference sequence). This CDR3 spans 13 amino acids. With 5 bases clipped from V and 6 bases from J, the junction kept 6 bases outside the gene matches. CDR3 DNA sequence: TGTGCCAGCAGTACAAGACAGGGAAATGGCTACACCTTC. It specifies CASSTRQGNGYTF.

The chain employs TRBV7-9 and TRBJ1-4; 7 positions match TRBD1. The CDR3 loop spans 17 amino acids. The ends lost 5 bases at V and 8 bases at J; junction bases unmatched: 17. Germline V gene lookup returns CDR1 SEHNR and CDR2 FQNEAQ (reference sequence). The CDR3 sequence: CASSPRQGSGGEEKLFF. The CDR3 nucleotides read TGTGCCAGCAGCCCAAGACAGGGATCTGGAGGTGAAGAAAAACTGTTTTTT.